Each of the 4 T cell receptor beta chains below was sequenced from the same sample in a study of cytomegalovirus exposure and HLA in healthy donors. It was with 60 Vbeta and 13 Jbeta primers that the PCR ran. Clones were sequenced by immunoSEQ multiplex PCR, and TCRdb holds only the in-frame ones, with some missing. The sample consists of about 98,000 clones, around 81% of them appearing once. The material sequenced was PBMCs. These TCRs come from a female donor in good health and CMV-seropositive.

V usage is TRBV30 and J usage is TRBJ1-3; D is uncertain. The germline gives CDR1 GTSNPN, CDR2 SVGIG (reference sequence). This CDR3 is built from 11 residues. Trimming took 5 bases from V and 2 from J, leaving 4 bases between them. DNA of the CDR3: TGTGCCTGGGGGCCTGGAAACACCATATATTTT. Translation: CAWGPGNTIYF.

The chain joins TRBV7-9 to TRBJ2-1; the match to TRBD2 covers 12 bases. Germline CDR1 and CDR2: SEHNR and FQNEAQ (reference sequence). With V trimmed by 5 bases and J by 0 bases, 8 bases remained unmatched. There are 18 residues in the CDR3. This CDR3 reads CASSASGGVLSSYNEQFF. The CDR3 nucleotides read TGTGCCAGCAGCGCTAGCGGGGGGGTTTTGAGCTCCTACAATGAGCAGTTCTTC.

The V and J genes are TRBV12-5 and TRBJ1-2, with TRBD1 matching 7 bases. This CDR3 is built from 16 residues. Per the germline V gene, CDR1 is LGHNT and CDR2 is FRNRAP. J lost 1 base, V lost 0 bases, and 5 bases had no gene match. The CDR3 nucleotides are TGTGCTAGTGGTTTGGTACTAGGGGGCAGTAACTATGGCTACACCTTC. Protein product: CASGLVLGGSNYGYTF. The variable domain in full, completed from reference TRBV12-5 and TRBJ1-2, reads DARVTQTPRHKVTEMGQEVTMRCQPILGHNTVFWYRQTMMQGLELLAYFRNRAPLDDSGMPKDRFSAEMPDATLATLKIQPSEPRDSAVYFCASGLVLGGSNYGYTFGSGTRLTVV.

The J gene is TRBJ1-2, the V gene TRBV19, with 8 bases matching TRBD1. With V trimmed by 4 bases and J by 6 bases, 1 base remained unmatched. The germline V gene encodes CDR1 LNHDA and CDR2 SQIVND (reference sequence). The CDR3 is 12 residues long. CDR3 amino acids: CASSRTGNGYTF. The CDR3 DNA is TGTGCCAGTAGTAGGACAGGGAATGGCTACACCTTC.